Shown below are 2 T cell receptor beta chains from a single sample sequenced in a study of radiotherapy plus CTLA-4 blockade in lung cancer. TCRdb keeps only in-frame clones here, not all; method: immunoSEQ multiplex PCR. The sample has more than 90,000 clones, just under 80% seen once. The sample was peripheral blood, taken from a patient treated with radiotherapy plus ipilimumab. The receptors come from a human donor with non-small cell lung cancer who had a partial response to radiotherapy plus ipilimumab.

CDR3: CASTPNDRDYGYTF. CDR3 in DNA: TGTGCCAGCACCCCGAACGACAGGGACTATGGCTACACCTTC. The gene calls are TRBV9 and TRBJ1-2; 7 bases are a match to TRBD1. The V segment lost 6 bases and the J segment 3 bases; nucleotides outside the gene matches: 8. This CDR3 spans 14 amino acids. Per germline, CDR1 SGDLS and CDR2 YYNGEE.

The V gene is TRBV6-5, the J gene TRBJ2-2; D is perhaps TRBD1 (6 bases). Trimming stripped 2 bases from V and 9 bases from J, with 10 bases between. Germline assignment: CDR1 MNHEY and CDR2 SVGAGI. This CDR3 contains 13 residues. CDR3 protein: CASSYLGARELFF. The CDR3 nucleotides are TGTGCCAGCAGTTACCTGGGGGCTAGGGAGCTGTTTTTT.